This TCR beta chain was documented in a study of CD8 T cells in ankylosing spondylitis. Quantitative 5'-RACE with molecular barcodes produced the TCR beta libraries. Via MiXCR, TCRdb re-called the 5' RACE reads, giving one row per CDR3 protein. Of tens of thousands of distinct CDR3 sequences detected, about 9.3% appear once; the ten largest clones hold about 16%. General study results and limits: About 8 highly homologous variants made up a TCR beta motif, and this motif appeared characteristic of ankylosing spondylitis blood.

Germline V CDR1 and CDR2: LNHNV, YYDKDF (reference sequence). The CDR3 consists of 14 residues. With 5 bases removed from V and 4 bases from J, the gap between germline ends came to 15 bases. This clonotype was observed many times. What it binds is unknown. The TCR comes from a male donor with ankylosing spondylitis or in good health (not recorded which). Sequencing input: blood, either unsorted or a sorted T cell fraction (not recorded which). The J gene is TRBJ2-7, the V gene TRBV15, with a tentative D call TRBD2 (6 bases). The CDR3 DNA follows: TGTGCCACCAGCTCAGAGCGGGTGACATACGAGCAGTACTTC. Amino acid sequence: CATSSERVTYEQYF.